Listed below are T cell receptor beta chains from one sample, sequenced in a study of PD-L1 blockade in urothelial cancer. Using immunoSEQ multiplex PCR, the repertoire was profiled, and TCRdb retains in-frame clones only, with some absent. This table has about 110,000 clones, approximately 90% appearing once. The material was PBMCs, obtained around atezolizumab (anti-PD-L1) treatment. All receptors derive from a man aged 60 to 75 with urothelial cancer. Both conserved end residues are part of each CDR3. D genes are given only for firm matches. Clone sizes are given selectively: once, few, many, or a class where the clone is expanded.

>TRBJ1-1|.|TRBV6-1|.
TGTGCCAGCAGTGAAGGGTATTTCGTTAGAACTGAAGCTTTCTTT
CASSEGYFVRTEAFF
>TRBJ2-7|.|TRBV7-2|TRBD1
TGTGCCAGCTTGGGACAGGGGGCTATGTTGCAGTACTTC
CASLGQGAMLQYF
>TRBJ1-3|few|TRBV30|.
TGTGCCTGGAGTGTTATGGAGAGCTCTGGAAACACCATATATTTT
CAWSVMESSGNTIYF
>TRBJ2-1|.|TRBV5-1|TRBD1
TGCGCCAGCAGCTCCGGGACAGAGTCTAATGAGCAGTTCTTC
CASSSGTESNEQFF
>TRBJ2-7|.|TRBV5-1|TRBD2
TGCGCCAGCAGCCTAGTGACTAGCGGAAGCTACGAGCAGTACTTC
CASSLVTSGSYEQYF
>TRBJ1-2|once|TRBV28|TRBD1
TGTGCCAGCAGTTCCTGGTACAGGGGTCCCTATGGCTACACCTTC
CASSSWYRGPYGYTF
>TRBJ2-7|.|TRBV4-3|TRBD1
TGCGCCAGCAGCTCCCGGACAGGGGTGGACGAGCAGTACTTC
CASSSRTGVDEQYF
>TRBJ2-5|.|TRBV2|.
TGTGCCAGCAGTGAAGTTCTGCTAACCCAGTACTTC
CASSEVLLTQYF
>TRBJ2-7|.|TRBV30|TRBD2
TGTGCCTGGAGTGTTGGTAGCGGGATTATTTACGAGCAGTACTTC
CAWSVGSGIIYEQYF
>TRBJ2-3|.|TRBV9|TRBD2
TGTGCCAGCAGCAAAACGGGCGGCGGGGGGGCCAGGGAGACGCAGTATTTT
CASSKTGGGGARETQYF
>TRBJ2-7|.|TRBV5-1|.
TGCGCCAGCAGCTACCCGACAGGCTCCGGCGAGCAGTACTTC
CASSYPTGSGEQYF